This T cell receptor beta chain was obtained from a study of T cells in Graves' hyperthyroidism and ophthalmopathy. Study-wide context: Peripheral blood was obtained at initial diagnosis, preceding any treatment. Study conclusions and caveats: Most clonotypes expanded in the thyroid (above 0.001) were also present in blood.

This clonotype was seen repeatedly, ten times or more. Its antigen is not identified. Researchers took RNA transcripts and amplified the TCR beta CDR3 regions from them. The HTBI primer set drove a first-round RT-PCR of the TCR CDR3. In TCRdb, the multiplex PCR reads were re-called with MiXCR into one record per CDR3 protein. The profile shows 300,000 to 400,000 distinct CDR3 sequences, 15% to 20% of them singletons. The specimen was blood. This receptor was identified in a woman in her 50s with Graves' hyperthyroidism.

The CDR3 bases are TGTGCCAGCAGTTACTTTTACGAGCAGTACTTC. This translates into CASSYFYEQYF. The chain links TRBV6-6 to TRBJ2-7; no firm D call. V was trimmed by 1 base and J by 4 bases, leaving 2 bases between them. This CDR3 region has 11 residues. Germline CDR1 and CDR2: MNHNY and SVGAGI (reference sequence).